Below are 27 T cell receptor beta chains sequenced from a single sample in a study of vaccination effects on CD4 cells after COVID-19. Expansion with viral peptide pools was applied to antigen-specific CD4+ T cells by the ViraFEST assay prior to sequencing. Investigators separated out CD4+ T cells once approximately 9 days of culture had passed. Participants completed two doses of the BNT162b2 or mRNA-1273 vaccine. The protocol was immunoSEQ multiplex PCR, while the TCRdb copy is restricted to in-frame clones and leaves out a portion. This sample carries 65,000 to 95,000 clones, over 70% of them seen once, and the ten largest clones take 0.85% to 1.2%. These receptors have no known antigen. The sequencing here drew on CD4+ T cells from PBMCs cultured with HCoV-OC43 spike peptides, taken after COVID-19 vaccination. Subset described: HCoV-OC43 spike overlapping peptide pool stimulation. Receptors were obtained from a human donor who received a COVID-19 vaccine.

The chain links TRBV27 to TRBJ1-1; D gene ambiguous. Per germline, CDR1 MNHEY and CDR2 SMNVEV (reference sequence). V lost 2 bases and J 7 bases, leaving 11 bases between the germline ends. The CDR3 covers 13 residues. CDR3 sequence (DNA): TGTGCCAGCAGTTTAGTACAGTCCCATGAAGCTTTCTTT. It codes for CASSLVQSHEAFF.

V is TRBV5-1 and J is TRBJ2-1; TRBD1 agrees at 8 bases. After removal of 0 bases from V and 5 bases from J, the junction contained 7 bases not matched to a gene. CDR1 SGHRS and CDR2 YFSETQ come from the germline V gene. The CDR3 loop spans 16 amino acids. The CDR3 bases are TGCGCCAGCAGCTTGGTTGGACAGGGTAACCACAATGAGCAGTTCTTC. Amino acids: CASSLVGQGNHNEQFF.

The rearrangement joins TRBV18 to TRBJ2-6; D unresolved. The CDR3 runs 17 residues. CDR1 is KGHSH, CDR2 LQKENI, per germline. The ends were cut back, 7 bases at V and 1 base at J, with 17 bases in the middle. The CDR3 region is CASLGRPFPSGANVLTF. The CDR3 DNA reads as TGTGCCAGCTTAGGTCGGCCTTTCCCATCTGGGGCCAACGTCCTGACTTTC.

Note on this clone: Other DNA sequences in the sample encode the same CDR3. This chain joins TRBV18 and TRBJ1-1; a weak D match, TRBD1 (5 bases). This CDR3 is 14 amino acids long. CDR1 is KGHSH and CDR2 is LQKENI in the germline V gene. Trimming removed 1 base from V and 0 bases from J, with 6 bases in between. The CDR3, as DNA: TGTGCCAGCTCACCACAGGGGATGAACACTGAAGCTTTCTTT. Protein sequence: CASSPQGMNTEAFF. Combining the CDR3 with reference TRBV18 and TRBJ1-1 gives the whole variable domain NAGVMQNPRHLVRRRGQEARLRCSPMKGHSHVYWYRQLPEEGLKFMVYLQKENIIDESGMPKERFSAEFPKEGPSILRIQQVVRGDSAAYFCASSPQGMNTEAFFGQGTRLTVV.

This sequence joins TRBV5-5 and TRBJ1-4; 7 bases align to TRBD1. Per germline, CDR1 SGHKS and CDR2 YYEKEE (reference sequence). The CDR3 extends over 15 amino acids. J was trimmed by 2 bases and V by 3 bases; bases with no gene match: 4. The CDR3 is CASSWPGGTNEKLFF. In DNA form, the CDR3 reads TGTGCCAGCAGCTGGCCAGGGGGTACTAATGAAAAACTGTTTTTT.

V and J are TRBV14 and TRBJ2-3, with D tentatively TRBD1 (5 bases). CDR1 SGHDN and CDR2 FVKESK come from the germline V gene. This CDR3 has 16 amino acids. V lost 0 bases, J lost 2 bases, and 12 bases lay in between. The CDR3 sequence: CASSQDRQGFTDTQYF. For the CDR3, the DNA is TGTGCCAGCAGCCAAGATCGCCAGGGATTCACAGATACGCAGTATTTT.

This chain uses TRBV24-1 with TRBJ2-1; 10 bases agree with TRBD1. Germline trimming cut 5 bases from V and 0 bases from J; bases unmatched to any gene: 6. CDR1 KGHDR and CDR2 SFDVKD come from the germline V gene. This CDR3 region has 17 residues. CDR3 residues: CATSVQTGGDSYNEQFF. The CDR3 region has the DNA TGTGCCACCAGTGTTCAGACAGGGGGCGACTCCTACAATGAGCAGTTCTTC.

V and J are TRBV15 and TRBJ2-3; D call uncertain. The ends were cut back, 0 bases at V and 0 bases at J, with 7 bases in the middle. The CDR3 is made up of 15 amino acids. Germline lookup yields CDR1 LNHNV and CDR2 YYDKDF (reference sequence). The CDR3 bases are TGTGCCACCAGCAGAGATTATTATAGCACAGATACGCAGTATTTT. Translating gives CATSRDYYSTDTQYF.

The rearrangement joins TRBV5-1 to TRBJ2-5; perhaps TRBD1 as D (6 bases). The V gene's germline CDR1 is SGHRS and CDR2 YFSETQ. V was clipped by 0 bases and J by 7 bases, with 13 bases between them. This CDR3 region has 14 residues. The CDR3 spells CASSLEPPGVTQYF. The DNA of the CDR3 is TGCGCCAGCAGCTTGGAACCCCCAGGGGTGACCCAGTACTTC.

Only a few counts were recorded for this clone. The chain employs TRBV15 and TRBJ1-1; D gene unclear. This CDR3 region has 13 residues. The V end lost 0 bases, the J end lost 1 base, and 3 bases lay between the germline ends. Germline V gives CDR1 LNHNV, CDR2 YYDKDF (reference sequence). The CDR3 is CATSREPNTEAFF. The CDR3 DNA reads TGTGCCACCAGCAGAGAGCCGAACACTGAAGCTTTCTTT. Looking up the rest from reference TRBV15 and TRBJ1-1 gives the full variable domain: DAMVIQNPRYQVTQFGKPVTLSCSQTLNHNVMYWYQQKSSQAPKLLFHYYDKDFNNEADTPDNFQSRRPNTSFCFLDIRSPGLGDTAMYLCATSREPNTEAFFGQGTRLTVV.

This clone showed up just a few times. The J gene is TRBJ2-5, the V gene TRBV5-1, with 11 bases that match TRBD1. Per the germline V gene, CDR1 is SGHRS and CDR2 is YFSETQ. The CDR3 runs 16 residues. V lost 0 bases and J lost 1; bases outside the gene matches: 2. Here the CDR3 DNA reads TGCGCCAGCAGCTTGGGGACAGGGGGCGGCCAAGAGACCCAGTACTTC. This sequence encodes CASSLGTGGGQETQYF.

The J gene is TRBJ2-1, the V gene TRBV5-1, with 7 bases identical to TRBD1. The germline V gene encodes CDR1 SGHRS and CDR2 YFSETQ. V shed 0 bases, J shed 7 bases, and the junction held 10 bases outside the gene matches. This CDR3 contains 16 residues. The CDR3 region is CASSLVATGLGNEQFF. CDR3 DNA sequence: TGCGCCAGCAGCTTGGTGGCGACAGGGTTAGGAAATGAGCAGTTCTTC.

This clone was seen a single time. The chain links TRBV11-2 to TRBJ1-4; the match to TRBD1 covers 7 bases. Losses at the gene ends were 7 bases for V and 8 bases for J; bases not matched to a gene: 7. CDR3 length: 13 residues. The germline V gene has CDR1 SGHAT and CDR2 FQNNGV. CDR3 bases: TGTGCCAGCATTGGACAGGCGGGGGAAAAACTGTTTTTT. Protein product: CASIGQAGEKLFF.

This chain joins TRBV9 and TRBJ1-4; the D is unclear. There are 14 residues in the CDR3. Germline CDR1 is SGDLS and CDR2 is YYNGEE. Trimming shortened V by 4 bases and J by 6 bases, and 13 bases separated the two germline ends. The CDR3 DNA follows: TGTGCCAGCAGCCCAAGAGACGGTTATGAAAAACTGTTTTTT. Encoded protein: CASSPRDGYEKLFF.

The J gene is TRBJ1-6, the V gene TRBV7-3, with D unclear. There are 14 residues in the CDR3. Germline values: CDR1 SGHTA, CDR2 FQGTGA. V dropped 4 bases and J dropped 7 bases, with 11 bases sitting between them. This chain's CDR3 is CASSSGGMNSPLHF. Written as DNA, the CDR3 is TGTGCCAGCAGCTCCGGAGGGATGAATTCACCCCTCCACTTT.

The gene calls are TRBV11-2 and TRBJ1-6; D is uncertain. This CDR3 is 15 amino acids long. V shed 5 bases and J shed 2 bases, with 10 bases lying between them. The germline gives CDR1 SGHAT, CDR2 FQNNGV. The CDR3 DNA reads as TGTGCCAGCAGCCCCTATCCCGCCTATAATTCACCCCTCCACTTT. Its translation is CASSPYPAYNSPLHF. The full variable domain, rest sourced from reference TRBV11-2 and TRBJ1-6, is EAGVAQSPRYKIIEKRQSVAFWCNPISGHATLYWYQQILGQGPKLLIQFQNNGVVDDSQLPKDRFSAERLKGVDSTLKIQPAKLEDSAVYLCASSPYPAYNSPLHFGNGTRLTVT.

This clone was observed a few times. The chain employs TRBV30 and TRBJ1-3, with D unclear. The CDR3 extends over 13 amino acids. The V gene's germline CDR1 is GTSNPN and CDR2 SVGIG (reference sequence). Between the trimmed V and J ends, which lost 4 bases and 0 bases, there was a span of 7 bases. In DNA, the CDR3 is TGTGCCTGGAATGCGGGCTCTGGAAACACCATATATTTT. This gives the protein CAWNAGSGNTIYF. The full variable domain, rest sourced from reference TRBV30 and TRBJ1-3, is SQTIHQWPATLVQPVGSPLSLECTVEGTSNPNLYWYRQAAGRGLQLLFYSVGIGQISSEVPQNLSASRPQDRQFILSSKKLLLSDSGFYLCAWNAGSGNTIYFGEGSWLTVV.

The gene calls are TRBV7-2 and TRBJ2-1, with D uncertain. V shed 5 bases and J shed 2 bases, with 10 bases lying between them. This CDR3 is built from 14 residues. Germline V lookup: CDR1 SGHTA, CDR2 FQGNSA. The CDR3 sequence: CASSPRRTYNEQFF. In nucleotides, the CDR3 is TGTGCCAGCAGCCCCCGCCGGACCTACAATGAGCAGTTCTTC.

The chain couples TRBV4-1 to TRBJ2-5, with unresolved D. The CDR3 has 14 residues. V was cut by 4 bases and J by 2 bases, with 11 bases left in between. Germline V lookup: CDR1 MGHRA, CDR2 YSYEKL. DNA of the CDR3: TGCGCCAGCAGCCGGAAGGCAGGACAAGAGACCCAGTACTTC. Its protein is CASSRKAGQETQYF.

The rearrangement joins TRBV29-1 to TRBJ1-2; TRBD1 agrees at 7 bases. The germline V gene encodes CDR1 SQVTM and CDR2 ANQGSEA. The CDR3 has 13 residues. Trimming at V came to 4 bases and at J to 4 bases, leaving 6 bases not matched to a gene. DNA of the CDR3: TGCAGCGTTGGGACAGGACTGATCTATGGCTACACCTTC. Its protein product is CSVGTGLIYGYTF.

The J gene is TRBJ1-1, the V gene TRBV18; D is unclear. The CDR3 consists of 15 residues. V was trimmed by 5 bases and J by 0 bases, leaving 13 bases between them. Germline V gene sequence: CDR1 KGHSH, CDR2 LQKENI. Here the CDR3 DNA reads TGTGCCAGCTCAAAGCAGGAATTCGTGAACACTGAAGCTTTCTTT. It translates to CASSKQEFVNTEAFF.

This clone was seen only a few times. CDR3 residues: CASSFRGIPYEQYV. Written as DNA, the CDR3 is TGTGCCAGCAGCTTCAGGGGAATTCCCTACGAGCAGTACGTC. This chain connects TRBV7-7 to TRBJ2-7; D is possibly TRBD1 (6 bases). Germline assignment: CDR1 SSHAT and CDR2 FNYEAQ (reference sequence). CDR3 size: 14 residues. With 3 bases removed from V and 2 bases from J, the gap between germline ends came to 11 bases.

The chain joins TRBV3-1 (or the pseudogene TRBV3-2) to TRBJ1-1; 9 nucleotides line up with TRBD1. The germline CDR1 and CDR2 sequences are LGHDT and YNNKEL (reference sequence). Trimming at V came to 5 bases and at J to 5 bases, leaving 12 bases not matched to a gene. This CDR3 contains 16 residues. The CDR3 region is CASSYQPGQGWTEAFF. DNA for the CDR3: TGTGCCAGCAGCTACCAACCGGGACAGGGATGGACTGAAGCTTTCTTT.

The chain carries TRBV3-1 (or the pseudogene TRBV3-2) and TRBJ2-1; D is perhaps TRBD2 (5 bases). The V gene lost 6 bases and the J gene lost 4 bases, with 7 bases spanning the gap. CDR3 length equals 12 residues. CDR1 LGHDT and CDR2 YNNKEL come from the germline V gene (reference sequence). DNA for the CDR3: TGTGCCAGCAGTCGAGGGTACAATGAGCAGTTCTTC. This translates into CASSRGYNEQFF.

This clone was seen a single time. The V and J genes are TRBV12-3 or TRBV12-4 and TRBJ1-2, with unresolved D. Trimming cost V 2 bases and J 3 bases, with 4 bases left between them. The CDR3 is made up of 12 amino acids. The chain's CDR3 is CASSLKDYGYTF. The CDR3 bases are TGTGCCAGCAGTTTAAAAGACTATGGCTACACCTTC.

This clone was seen a handful of times. V is TRBV6-5 and J is TRBJ1-6; perhaps TRBD1 as D (6 bases). The CDR3 extends over 14 amino acids. Germline V gene lookup returns CDR1 MNHEY and CDR2 SVGAGI. Trimming left V 6 bases short and J 5 bases short, with 11 bases between. CDR3 residues: CASRAGQHNSPLHF. The CDR3 region has the DNA TGTGCCAGCAGGGCAGGACAGCATAATTCACCCCTCCACTTT.

V gene TRBV7-3 combines with J gene TRBJ2-3; D possibly corresponds to TRBD2 (5 bases). The CDR3 spans 18 residues. The V end was cut by 1 base, the J end by 0 bases, with 17 bases between. Germline lookup yields CDR1 SGHTA and CDR2 FQGTGA. CDR3 sequence reads: CASSLRGFGLVSTDTQYF. Here the CDR3 DNA reads TGTGCCAGCAGCTTAAGAGGGTTTGGTCTAGTGAGCACAGATACGCAGTATTTT.